A selection of T cell receptor beta chains follows, all from one sample in a study of T cell repertoires in cytomegalovirus infection. In TCRdb, the reads were re-called with MiXCR into one record per CDR3 protein. The data contain about 46,000 distinct CDR3 sequences, 20% of them singletons. Their antigen targets remain unknown. The sequencing input was PBMCs, sequenced either directly or after in vitro stimulation (not recorded which). Receptor source: a human donor in good health (CMV status not recorded). Some clones in this sample may be carry-over from other donors' samples. CDR3s include the opening cysteine and the closing phenylalanine or tryptophan. A D gene is named only where the DNA matches it firmly. Some rows have no size entry. The others give once, few or many, or a class for an expanded clone.

d_call: -
j_call: TRBJ2-5
v_call: TRBV7-2
clone_size: many
cdr3_nt: TGTGCCAGCAGGAAAAGGGAGACCGTCCAAGAGACCCAGTACTTC
cdr3_aa: CASRKRETVQETQYF

d_call: TRBD1
j_call: TRBJ2-7
v_call: TRBV2
clone_size: many
cdr3_nt: TGTGCCAGCAGTGATCCAGGGGGCTTTCACGAGCAGTACTTC
cdr3_aa: CASSDPGGFHEQYF

d_call: -
j_call: TRBJ1-1
v_call: TRBV6-1
clone_size: many
cdr3_nt: TGTGCCAGCAGTGAAACATTCAGGGGCACTGAAGCTTTCTTT
cdr3_aa: CASSETFRGTEAFF

d_call: -
j_call: TRBJ1-2
v_call: TRBV6-5
clone_size: few
cdr3_nt: TGTGCCAGCAGTAGAGGCAGAACCTATGGCTACACCTTC
cdr3_aa: CASSRGRTYGYTF

d_call: -
j_call: TRBJ2-1
v_call: TRBV27
clone_size: many
cdr3_nt: TGTGCCAGCAGTTTATCGGCGAACAATGAGCAGTTCTTC
cdr3_aa: CASSLSANNEQFF

d_call: -
j_call: TRBJ2-2
v_call: TRBV19
clone_size: many
cdr3_nt: TGTGCCAGTAGTATTGATCCTTTGTCTGGGGAGCTGTTTTTT
cdr3_aa: CASSIDPLSGELFF

d_call: -
j_call: TRBJ2-6
v_call: TRBV23-1
clone_size: -
cdr3_nt: TGCGCCAGCAGTCAATCTCAGGGAGGTGGGGCCAACGTCCTGACTTTC
cdr3_aa: CASSQSQGGGANVLTF

d_call: TRBD2
j_call: TRBJ2-7
v_call: TRBV20-1
clone_size: -
cdr3_nt: TGCAGTGCTAGAGAGGCGGGAGGGACCTACGAGCAGTACTTC
cdr3_aa: CSAREAGGTYEQYF

d_call: -
j_call: TRBJ1-1
v_call: TRBV7-2
clone_size: -
cdr3_nt: TGTGCCAGCAGCTTGGACAGTCCGTCGATGAACACTGAAGCTTTCTTT
cdr3_aa: CASSLDSPSMNTEAFF

d_call: -
j_call: TRBJ1-1
v_call: TRBV18
clone_size: few
cdr3_nt: TGTGCCAGCTCACAAGAGATCGAGAACACTGAAGCTTTCTTT
cdr3_aa: CASSQEIENTEAFF

d_call: TRBD2
j_call: TRBJ2-1
v_call: TRBV7-6
clone_size: many
cdr3_nt: TGTGCCAGCGCCGGACTAGCGGGTGCTAATGAGCAGTTCTTC
cdr3_aa: CASAGLAGANEQFF

d_call: -
j_call: TRBJ2-3
v_call: TRBV10-3
clone_size: many
cdr3_nt: TGTGCCATCGGGGGGACTAGCACAGATACGCAGTATTTT
cdr3_aa: CAIGGTSTDTQYF

d_call: -
j_call: TRBJ1-4
v_call: TRBV5-1
clone_size: many
cdr3_nt: TGCGCCAGCAGCTCCGGGTGGCCCGTGGAAAAACTGTTTTTT
cdr3_aa: CASSSGWPVEKLFF

d_call: -
j_call: TRBJ2-5
v_call: TRBV12-3/TRBV12-4
clone_size: few
cdr3_nt: TGTGCCAGCACCGTGGGTCAGGGGCAGACCCAGTACTTC
cdr3_aa: CASTVGQGQTQYF

d_call: TRBD2
j_call: TRBJ2-2
v_call: TRBV7-2
clone_size: many
cdr3_nt: TGTGCCAGCAGACGTGGACTAGCGGAGGGGGTCGGGGAGCTGTTTTTT
cdr3_aa: CASRRGLAEGVGELFF

d_call: TRBD1
j_call: TRBJ1-1
v_call: TRBV4-3
clone_size: few
cdr3_nt: TGCGCCAGCAGCCAAGTCCACAGGGGTTTGAACACTGAAGCTTTCTTT
cdr3_aa: CASSQVHRGLNTEAFF

d_call: -
j_call: TRBJ2-7
v_call: TRBV27
clone_size: many
cdr3_nt: TGTGCCAGCAGTCCCCAGACACAACGTCTATCCTACGAGCAGTACTTC
cdr3_aa: CASSPQTQRLSYEQYF

d_call: TRBD1
j_call: TRBJ1-1
v_call: TRBV2
clone_size: -
cdr3_nt: TGTGCCAGCACCGAGGGGCAGGGGGCGAACACTGAAGCTTTCTTT
cdr3_aa: CASTEGQGANTEAFF

d_call: -
j_call: TRBJ2-3
v_call: TRBV19
clone_size: -
cdr3_nt: TGTGTCAGTAAAGATTTTCAAGAAAACACAGATACGCAGTGTTTT
cdr3_aa: CVSKDFQENTDTQCF

d_call: -
j_call: TRBJ1-5
v_call: TRBV9
clone_size: -
cdr3_nt: TGTGCCAGCAGCGTAGAACCCGCCGGGGAGCCCCAGCATTTT
cdr3_aa: CASSVEPAGEPQHF

d_call: -
j_call: TRBJ1-1
v_call: TRBV6-2/TRBV6-3
clone_size: -
cdr3_nt: TGTGCCAGCAGACATGGGCACGTGAACACTGAAGCTTTCTTT
cdr3_aa: CASRHGHVNTEAFF

d_call: -
j_call: TRBJ1-6
v_call: TRBV7-2
clone_size: many
cdr3_nt: TGTGCCAGCACCGTCGTGGGGTGGGGGTCACCCCTCCACTTT
cdr3_aa: CASTVVGWGSPLHF

d_call: TRBD1
j_call: TRBJ2-5
v_call: TRBV20-1
clone_size: -
cdr3_nt: TGCAGTGCATGGACAGGGGAGACCCAGTACTTC
cdr3_aa: CSAWTGETQYF

d_call: -
j_call: TRBJ2-7
v_call: TRBV7-2
clone_size: many
cdr3_nt: TGTGCCAGCAGCTCAAGCCAGGCGAGCTCCTACGAGCAGTACTTC
cdr3_aa: CASSSSQASSYEQYF

d_call: -
j_call: TRBJ2-3
v_call: TRBV7-2
clone_size: many
cdr3_nt: TGTGCCAGCAGCCGGGACTCGCGCACAGATACGCAGTATTTT
cdr3_aa: CASSRDSRTDTQYF

d_call: -
j_call: TRBJ2-1
v_call: TRBV7-9
clone_size: many
cdr3_nt: TGTGCCAGCAGCTTAGGGACAGCAGGGAACAATGAGCAGTTCTTC
cdr3_aa: CASSLGTAGNNEQFF

d_call: -
j_call: TRBJ2-3
v_call: TRBV7-6
clone_size: -
cdr3_nt: TGTGCCAGCAGCTTATACTCTAGCACAGATACGCAGTATTTT
cdr3_aa: CASSLYSSTDTQYF

d_call: -
j_call: TRBJ2-2
v_call: TRBV7-9
clone_size: few
cdr3_nt: TGTGCCAGCATCGACGAGGTGTATCTCACGGGCCACGCGAACACCGGGGAGCTGTTTTTT
cdr3_aa: CASIDEVYLTGHANTGELFF

d_call: -
j_call: TRBJ2-6
v_call: TRBV3-1
clone_size: -
cdr3_nt: TGTGCCAGCAGGGTTGCCTCTGGGGCCAACGTCCTGACTTTC
cdr3_aa: CASRVASGANVLTF

d_call: -
j_call: TRBJ2-5
v_call: TRBV6-5
clone_size: few
cdr3_nt: TGTGCCAGCAGTACCCCAGCGGGAGAGACCCAGTACTTC
cdr3_aa: CASSTPAGETQYF

d_call: -
j_call: TRBJ2-4
v_call: TRBV4-1
clone_size: -
cdr3_nt: TGCGCCAGCAGCCAGGGGGACATACTAGCCAAAAACATTCAGTACTTC
cdr3_aa: CASSQGDILAKNIQYF

d_call: TRBD2
j_call: TRBJ2-3
v_call: TRBV7-2
clone_size: medium-sized
cdr3_nt: TGTGCCAGCAGCTTAGTGGTTAGCGGGGGGTTTACAGATACGCAGTATTTT
cdr3_aa: CASSLVVSGGFTDTQYF

d_call: -
j_call: TRBJ1-2
v_call: TRBV7-2
clone_size: many
cdr3_nt: TGTGCCAGCAGCCCCCCCAGTTCATATGGCTACACCTTC
cdr3_aa: CASSPPSSYGYTF

d_call: -
j_call: TRBJ2-5
v_call: TRBV28
clone_size: many
cdr3_nt: TGTGCCAGCAGGGGGAGAGGGGCAGAGACCCAGTACTTC
cdr3_aa: CASRGRGAETQYF

d_call: -
j_call: TRBJ1-2
v_call: TRBV11-1
clone_size: -
cdr3_nt: TGTGCCAGCAGTCAACAACAGGGAAATGGCTACACCTTC
cdr3_aa: CASSQQQGNGYTF

d_call: TRBD2
j_call: TRBJ2-1
v_call: TRBV12-3/TRBV12-4
clone_size: few
cdr3_nt: TGTGCCAGCAGTTCCGGGACTAGAGCCGGGGAGCAGTTCTTC
cdr3_aa: CASSSGTRAGEQFF

d_call: -
j_call: TRBJ2-2
v_call: TRBV4-1
clone_size: many
cdr3_nt: TGCGCCAGCAGCCAAGACCAGGCGGGGAGTACCGGGGAGCTGTTTTTT
cdr3_aa: CASSQDQAGSTGELFF

d_call: TRBD1
j_call: TRBJ1-5
v_call: TRBV12-3/TRBV12-4
clone_size: many
cdr3_nt: TGTGCCAGCAGTAGCCCCGACAGGGGGACACAGCCCCAGCATTTT
cdr3_aa: CASSSPDRGTQPQHF

d_call: TRBD1
j_call: TRBJ1-5
v_call: TRBV28
clone_size: many
cdr3_nt: TGTGCCAGCAGTCTGGGACCGGGACAGGGCGGTCAGCCCCAGCATTTT
cdr3_aa: CASSLGPGQGGQPQHF

d_call: TRBD1
j_call: TRBJ1-4
v_call: TRBV12-3/TRBV12-4
clone_size: many
cdr3_nt: TGTGCCAGCAGATCTAGTCCCGGGACAGCAACTAATGAAAAACTGTTTTTT
cdr3_aa: CASRSSPGTATNEKLFF

d_call: TRBD2
j_call: TRBJ2-3
v_call: TRBV27
clone_size: many
cdr3_nt: TGTGCCAGCAGTTCCCCTAGCGGGGCCAGCACAGATACGCAGTATTTT
cdr3_aa: CASSSPSGASTDTQYF

d_call: TRBD1
j_call: TRBJ2-1
v_call: TRBV24-1
clone_size: -
cdr3_nt: TGTGCCATCAATCCCGGGACAGGGGGTAATGAGCAGTTCTTC
cdr3_aa: CAINPGTGGNEQFF

d_call: -
j_call: TRBJ2-2
v_call: TRBV7-9
clone_size: few
cdr3_nt: TGTGCCAGCAGCTCCGCTTTATTGGGGATGAACACCGGGGAGCTGTTTTTT
cdr3_aa: CASSSALLGMNTGELFF

d_call: -
j_call: TRBJ2-3
v_call: TRBV5-4
clone_size: -
cdr3_nt: TGTGCCAGCAGACCGGGACAAAGCACAGATACGCAGTATTTT
cdr3_aa: CASRPGQSTDTQYF

d_call: TRBD1
j_call: TRBJ1-1
v_call: TRBV19
clone_size: -
cdr3_nt: TGTGCCAGTAGTTGGTCAGGGGGCACTGAAGCTTTCTTT
cdr3_aa: CASSWSGGTEAFF